This T cell receptor (beta chain) was obtained from a study of PD-L1 blockade in urothelial cancer. Whole-study context: The median number of T cells present in blood samples was some 140,000.

Germline trimming cut 4 bases from V and 3 bases from J; bases unmatched to any gene: 3. Germline-derived CDR1 and CDR2 are SGHRS and YFSETQ. The CDR3 spans 14 residues. The table came from immunoSEQ multiplex PCR; TCRdb's copy has only in-frame clones and leaves some out. The top ten clones hold 4.5% of a sample with more than 50,000 clones, over 75% of them seen once. All patients carried locally advanced or metastatic urothelial carcinoma. Each patient supplied 1 to 8 pretreatment and on-treatment samples. Sequenced here: PBMCs, sampled around atezolizumab (anti-PD-L1) treatment. The sequence derives from a man aged 65 to 85 with urothelial cancer. The J gene is TRBJ1-2, the V gene TRBV5-1; 10 nucleotides match TRBD1. The CDR3 DNA sequence: TGCGCCAGCAGCCCGGACAGGGGGGACTATGGCTACACCTTC. It specifies CASSPDRGDYGYTF.